This TCR beta chain comes out of a study of T cells expressing NK-cell markers. Study at large: The eight sequenced donors comprised seven who were HCMV-seropositive and one who was seronegative. General study results and limits: The study left the HCMV specificity of expanded NKG2C+ T cell clones unresolved. Also leading the CD3+CD56-NKG2C+ fraction in several donors were these clonotypes.

Looked up from germline, CDR1 is DFQATT and CDR2 is SNEGSKA (reference sequence). This CDR3 is 15 amino acids long. 5'RACE template switching with UMIs generated TCR beta cDNA. No DNA is given; TCRdb re-called the 5' RACE reads and lists each CDR3 protein once. Recorded for this sample: a few hundred thousand distinct CDR3 sequences. Worth noting for this clonotype: What it binds is unknown.

V and J are TRBV20-1 and TRBJ2-3; there is no DNA to check the TCRdb D call of TRBD1. The sequenced material came from blood T cells: a sorted CD56 or NKG2C T cell subset, CD4+ or CD8+ T cells, or bulk PBMC T cells (not recorded which). This TCR was recovered from a man aged 18 to 69 in good health. CDR3: CSARDGGVSTDTQYF.